This T cell receptor beta chain originates from a study of naive and memory T cell subsets. Two oligonucleotides, mixed equimolar, formed the beta constant-region primer covering TRBC1 and TRBC2. Nested alpha and beta constant-region primers with the SP2 primer drove four PCR rounds on ligated cDNA. An oligonucleotide with the SP2 primer and a 12-nucleotide UMI was ligated to the cDNA 3' end. TCRdb re-called the UMI-ligation and nested PCR reads with MiXCR, one entry per CDR3 protein. The sample holds some 110,000 distinct CDR3 sequences; about 15% are singletons and the top ten take 2.8%. General study points: Diversity fell and Gini index rose from naive through CM, EM, EMRA. A few larger clonotypes appeared in naive repertoires, especially CD8, possibly memory cells re-expressing CD45RA.

Trimming took 4 bases from V and 4 from J; bases not matched to a gene: 5. The CDR3 covers 16 residues. CDR1 is MNHEY, CDR2 SMNVEV, per germline (reference sequence). Regarding this clonotype: Its antigen is undetermined.

The genes are TRBV27 and TRBJ2-1; 12 nucleotides align to TRBD2. The sequence derives from a human donor in good health. Sequences were obtained from naive CD8+ T cells from blood. The CDR3 loop is CASSSGLAGSYNEQFF. In nucleotides, the CDR3 is TGTGCCAGCAGTTCAGGACTAGCGGGGTCGTACAATGAGCAGTTCTTC.